This T cell receptor (beta chain) is from a study of control samples from healthy donors and cancer patients. Clones were sequenced by immunoSEQ multiplex PCR, and TCRdb holds only the in-frame ones, with some missing. The sample lists roughly 76,000 clones; 93% were seen once. V lost 0 bases and J 0 bases, leaving 2 bases between the germline ends. Germline CDR1 and CDR2: SGHTA and FQGNSA. CDR3 length: 14 residues. The source material was PBMCs. The sequence was obtained from a woman aged 40 to 50 with lung cancer. The J gene is TRBJ2-2, the V gene TRBV7-2, with D hard to call. The CDR3 region has the DNA TGTGCCAGCAGCTTAGCAGCGAACACCGGGGAGCTGTTTTTT. This gives the protein CASSLAANTGELFF.